Listed below are T cell receptor beta chains from one sample, sequenced in a study of T-cell memory formation after mild COVID-19. In TCRdb, the 5' RACE reads were re-called with MiXCR into one record per CDR3 protein. The profile shows approximately 260,000 distinct CDR3 sequences, about 17% of them singletons. Sequenced: PBMCs or a T cell subset sorted from them (not recorded which). These receptors were obtained from a man aged 18 to 29 who had mild COVID-19 (a few samples of this study predate the infection). Cell type and time point are not known. Both conserved end residues are part of each CDR3. Each record gives: clone size, D gene, V gene, J gene, CDR3 DNA, CDR3 protein. The D gene is left open where the match is weak. The size of a clone is reported for some rows only, either as once, few or many, or as a class for expanded clones.

NA,NA,TRBV7-3,TRBJ2-3,TGTGCCAGCAGCCAGGGGCGCACAGATACGCAGTATTTT,CASSQGRTDTQYF
NA,NA,TRBV27,TRBJ1-5,TGTGCCAGCAGTTTATCCAGGGCTAGCGATCAGCCCCAGCATTTT,CASSLSRASDQPQHF
NA,TRBD1,TRBV28,TRBJ1-2,TGTGCCAGCAGTAACCGACAGGGAACCTATGGCTACACCTTC,CASSNRQGTYGYTF
few,TRBD1,TRBV12-3/TRBV12-4,TRBJ1-2,TGTGCCAGCAGTTCCCTGGGACAGGCGAAAGGCTACACCTTC,CASSSLGQAKGYTF
NA,NA,TRBV20-1,TRBJ1-2,TGCAGTGCTAGAAGGAGTGGCTACACCTTC,CSARRSGYTF
few,NA,TRBV5-6,TRBJ2-2,TGTGCCAGCAGCTTGGTACGGGACACCGGGGAGCTGTTTTTT,CASSLVRDTGELFF
NA,NA,TRBV4-2,TRBJ2-3,TGTGCCAGCAGGGGCGGGGGCACAGATACGCAGTATTTT,CASRGGGTDTQYF
few,NA,TRBV10-1,TRBJ2-3,TGCGCCAGCAGTGCAAGCCCGGGCGCAGATACGCAGTATTTT,CASSASPGADTQYF
few,NA,TRBV28,TRBJ1-2,TGTGCCAGCACCGAGGGAGGCCGAAACTATGGCTACACCTTC,CASTEGGRNYGYTF
NA,TRBD2,TRBV5-6,TRBJ2-2,TGTGCCAGCAGCCCAGGGACTAGCGATCACGGGGAGCTGTTTTTT,CASSPGTSDHGELFF
NA,TRBD2,TRBV7-2,TRBJ2-7,TGTGCCAGCACCCTAGCGGGGGGGCGGTACGAGCAGTACTTC,CASTLAGGRYEQYF
NA,TRBD1,TRBV4-3,TRBJ1-4,TGCGCCAGCAGCCAAGGGACAGGGGCGGGGAATGAAAAACTGTTTTTT,CASSQGTGAGNEKLFF
many,NA,TRBV12-3/TRBV12-4,TRBJ2-2,TGTGCCAGCAGAATCTTTATCGGGGAGCTGTTTTTT,CASRIFIGELFF
NA,NA,TRBV15,TRBJ2-5,TGTGCCACCAGCAGAGACAGGGGAGGAGAGACCCAGTACTTC,CATSRDRGGETQYF
NA,TRBD2,TRBV14,TRBJ2-1,TGTGCCAGCAGCCAAGGGCCAACTAGCGACGCCTCCTACAATGAGCAGTTCTTC,CASSQGPTSDASYNEQFF